These 22 T cell receptor beta chains came from one sample sequenced in a study of technical replicates of blood from a handful of donors. Sequencing was performed with immunoSEQ multiplex PCR; in TCRdb, only in-frame clones are kept and a portion is missing. The table has roughly 62,000 clones, about 95% seen once; the top ten hold 3%. The specimen sequenced was PBMCs. The receptors derive from a human donor in good health. Some clones in this sample may be carry-over from other donors' samples.

CDR3 coding DNA: TGTGCCAGCAGCCCCGGAGGGAAGGCGGCGCAGTATTTT. Its protein is CASSPGGKAAQYF. The J gene is TRBJ2-3, the V gene TRBV7-3, with D perhaps matching TRBD2 (6 bases). In germline, CDR1 is SGHTA, CDR2 FQGTGA. V gave up 5 bases and J gave up 10 bases, with 16 bases separating them. The CDR3 is made up of 13 amino acids.

The count of this clone is one. The chain uses TRBV7-9 and TRBJ2-7; D is undetermined. V dropped 11 bases and J dropped 2 bases, with 13 bases sitting between them. Germline CDR1 SEHNR, CDR2 FQNEAQ (reference sequence). The CDR3 sequence is 12 residues long. The DNA for the CDR3 is TGTGCCCACAGATCCCCTCCCTACGAGCAGTACTTC. Protein sequence: CAHRSPPYEQYF. Together with reference TRBV7-9 and TRBJ2-7, the CDR3 gives the full variable domain: DTGVSQNPRHKITKRGQNVTFRCDPISEHNRLYWYRQTLGQGPEFLTYFQNEAQLEKSRLLSDRFSAERPKGSFSTLEIQRTEQGDSAMYLCAHRSPPYEQYFGPGTRLTVT.

The rearrangement joins TRBV11-2 to TRBJ1-5; D not certain. Per the germline V gene, CDR1 is SGHAT and CDR2 is FQNNGV. V lost 4 bases and J lost 5, with 15 bases in between. This CDR3 is built from 15 residues. CDR3 sequence reads: CASSSTPSPDQPQHF. DNA of the CDR3: TGTGCCAGCAGCTCCACACCCAGTCCCGATCAGCCCCAGCATTTT.

The genes are TRBV1 and TRBJ1-3. TRBV1 is a recognized pseudogene. The CDR3 is 9 residues long. CDR3 DNA sequence: TGCCCAGCGGGAAACGCCATATATTTT. This gives the protein CPAGNAIYF.

A single count supports this clone. This chain links TRBV6-4 with TRBJ2-5; TRBD1 might be the D (6 bases). This CDR3 region has 13 residues. The V end lost 10 bases, the J end lost 3 bases, and 15 bases lay between the germline ends. The germline V gene encodes CDR1 MRHNA and CDR2 SNTAGT. DNA of the CDR3: TGTGCCACCGAAGGGGGAAGGGAAGAGACCCAGTACTTC. Translation gives CATEGGREETQYF.

The chain combines TRBV4-3 with TRBJ2-2, with TRBD1 matching over 7 bases. The CDR3 contains 14 residues. Germline values: CDR1 LGHNA, CDR2 YSLEER. V lost 0 bases and J lost 6; bases outside the gene matches: 1. The CDR3, as DNA: TGCGCCAGCAGCCAAGAGGGACAGTCCGGGGAGCTGTTTTTT. The encoded protein is CASSQEGQSGELFF.

This clone was seen only a few times. The chain joins TRBV4-3 to TRBJ2-3; 7 bases map to TRBD2. This CDR3 spans 15 amino acids. Germline V lookup: CDR1 LGHNA, CDR2 YSLEER. The ends lost 2 bases at V and 4 bases at J; junction bases unmatched: 6. For the CDR3, the DNA is TGCGCCAGCAGCCAAACCCGGGGGAGGGCAGATACGCAGTATTTT. This sequence encodes CASSQTRGRADTQYF.

The chain is built from TRBV19 and TRBJ1-5; possibly TRBD1 for D (5 bases). The CDR3 extends over 12 amino acids. Germline CDR1 LNHDA, CDR2 SQIVND (reference sequence). Trimming took 8 bases from V and 6 from J, leaving 11 bases between them. CDR3 coding DNA: TGTGCCAGTTCGATGGGGGGTCAGCCCCAGCATTTT. Translation: CASSMGGQPQHF.

This rearrangement joins TRBV12-5 to TRBJ2-2; maybe TRBD1 (5 bases). With 3 bases removed from V and 4 bases from J, the gap between germline ends came to 9 bases. The CDR3 loop spans 14 amino acids. Germline-derived CDR1 and CDR2 are LGHNT and FRNRAP. The CDR3, as DNA: TGTGCTAGTGGTTTCAGGGCAGCCACCGGGGAGCTGTTTTTT. Its translation: CASGFRAATGELFF. The entire variable domain, with the rest obtained from reference TRBV12-5 and TRBJ2-2, is as follows: DARVTQTPRHKVTEMGQEVTMRCQPILGHNTVFWYRQTMMQGLELLAYFRNRAPLDDSGMPKDRFSAEMPDATLATLKIQPSEPRDSAVYFCASGFRAATGELFFGEGSRLTVL.

The chain recombines TRBV5-1 with TRBJ2-7, with 7 positions matching TRBD2. The germline gives CDR1 SGHRS, CDR2 YFSETQ. The ends lost 2 bases at V and 2 bases at J; junction bases unmatched: 4. The CDR3 is 14 residues long. CDR3 amino acids: CASSFGLAAYEQYF. CDR3 DNA sequence: TGCGCCAGCAGCTTCGGTCTAGCGGCCTACGAGCAGTACTTC.

As to this clone: The germline gene is not matched at one end of the junction; a read error may be the cause. V and J are TRBV30 and TRBJ2-7; 7 bases are shared with TRBD1. This CDR3 has 10 amino acids. Germline lookup yields CDR1 GTSNPN and CDR2 SVGIG (reference sequence). The CDR3 is CACSGTADFF. The CDR3, as DNA: TGTGCCTGTTCCGGGACAGCGGACTTCTTC.

This clone came up once. CDR3 amino acids: CASSVLAENTGELFF. In DNA, the CDR3 is TGTGCCAGCAGCGTATTGGCGGAAAACACCGGGGAGCTGTTTTTT. The rearrangement joins TRBV9 to TRBJ2-2; D unresolved. Germline CDR1 reads SGDLS; CDR2 reads YYNGEE. There are 15 residues in the CDR3. Trimming stripped 1 base from V and 2 bases from J, with 9 bases between. Full variable domain (rest looked up from reference TRBV9 and TRBJ2-2): DSGVTQTPKHLITATGQRVTLRCSPRSGDLSVYWYQQSLDQGLQFLIQYYNGEERAKGNILERFSAQQFPDLHSELNLSSLELGDSALYFCASSVLAENTGELFFGEGSRLTVL.

The J gene is TRBJ1-2, the V gene TRBV27, with D possibly matching TRBD1 (6 bases). The V and J ends lost 2 bases and 4 bases respectively, with 11 bases between them. Germline values: CDR1 MNHEY, CDR2 SMNVEV (reference sequence). The CDR3 is 14 amino acids. The CDR3 coding sequence is TGTGCCAGCAGTTTACAGGGGTCATCCTATGGCTACACCTTC. Protein: CASSLQGSSYGYTF.

J is TRBJ2-1 and V is TRBV6-6; tentatively, D is TRBD2 (6 bases). The germline CDR1 and CDR2 sequences are MNHNY and SVGAGI (reference sequence). The ends were cut back, 3 bases at V and 5 bases at J, with 17 bases in the middle. The CDR3 has 16 residues. CDR3 region: CASSYPGVAENNEQFF. The CDR3 DNA follows: TGTGCCAGCAGTTATCCTGGGGTAGCGGAGAACAATGAGCAGTTCTTC.

The gene calls are TRBV10-3 and TRBJ1-1; 9 nucleotides agree with TRBD1. V was clipped by 6 bases and J by 1 base; unmatched bases: 6. Germline values: CDR1 ENHRY, CDR2 SYGVKD. This CDR3 spans 15 amino acids. CDR3 in amino acids: CAIRVRGQGNTEAFF. CDR3 DNA sequence: TGTGCCATCAGAGTCCGGGGACAGGGGAACACTGAAGCTTTCTTT.

The chain carries TRBV10-3 and TRBJ2-1; 9 nucleotides align to TRBD2. Trimming took 6 bases from V and 3 from J; bases not matched to a gene: 9. This CDR3 spans 16 amino acids. Germline loops: CDR1 ENHRY, CDR2 SYGVKD. In DNA form, the CDR3 reads TGTGCCATCAGGAGTATAGCGGGAGCCGGCTACAATGAGCAGTTCTTC. Protein sequence: CAIRSIAGAGYNEQFF.

This chain uses TRBV6-5 with TRBJ2-4; D is unresolved. The germline V gene has CDR1 MNHEY and CDR2 SVGAGI. This CDR3 contains 12 residues. The V end lost 4 bases, the J end lost 9 bases, and 10 bases lay between the germline ends. The CDR3 loop is CASSSRSGIQYF. CDR3 nucleotides: TGTGCCAGCAGTTCCCGGTCGGGCATTCAGTACTTC.

CDR3 sequence (DNA): TGTGCCAGCAGCTTAGGAGAGAACACTGAAGCTTTCTTT. This translates into CASSLGENTEAFF. The gene calls are TRBV5-6 and TRBJ1-1; unclear D gene. In germline, CDR1 is SGHDT, CDR2 YYEEEE. CDR3 length equals 13 residues. V lost 2 bases, J lost 1 base, and 6 bases lay in between.

The chain carries TRBV5-6 and TRBJ2-5; unclear D gene. The germline V and J ends were trimmed by 0 bases and 4 bases, with 7 bases remaining between them. CDR1 and CDR2 from the germline V gene are SGHDT and YYEEEE. CDR3 length equals 13 residues. The CDR3 DNA sequence: TGTGCCAGCAGCTTGGCCGAGGCAGAGACCCAGTACTTC. It is translated as CASSLAEAETQYF.

This clone was seen once. V usage is TRBV7-8 and J usage is TRBJ1-6; maybe TRBD1 (6 bases). The germline V gene encodes CDR1 SGHVS and CDR2 FQNEAQ. V gave up 3 bases and J gave up 9 bases, with 15 bases separating them. The CDR3 runs 15 residues. CDR3 region: CASSFKQGWTSPLHF. CDR3 DNA: TGTGCCAGCAGCTTTAAACAGGGTTGGACTTCACCCCTCCACTTT.

V and J are TRBV5-1 and TRBJ2-3; TRBD1 is a possible D gene (5 bases). The ends were cut back, 4 bases at V and 1 base at J, with 10 bases in the middle. This CDR3 contains 14 residues. In germline, CDR1 is SGHRS, CDR2 YFSETQ. CDR3: CASSPMTGTDTQYF. The CDR3 DNA is TGCGCCAGCAGCCCGATGACAGGCACAGATACGCAGTATTTT.

This sequence joins TRBV7-2 and TRBJ2-7; 8 bases line up with TRBD1. This CDR3 spans 15 amino acids. Trimming cost V 1 base and J 4 bases; bases outside gene matches: 6. Germline CDR1 reads SGHTA; CDR2 reads FQGNSA. CDR3 sequence (DNA): TGTGCCAGCAGCTTAGTACCAGGGGGCGCTTACGAGCAGTACTTC. This encodes CASSLVPGGAYEQYF.